This TCR beta chain was identified in a study of T cell responses to AZD1222 COVID-19 vaccine. Points from the study as a whole: At baseline, just a handful of AZD1222 recipients tested seropositive. The breadth and depth of Spike-specific TCRs increased once two AZD1222 doses had been given.

The CDR3 extends over 16 amino acids. CDR1 and CDR2 (germline): SGDLS, YYNGEE. The ends lost 0 bases at V and 5 bases at J; junction bases unmatched: 7. This table comes from immunoSEQ multiplex PCR, and its TCRdb copy is limited to in-frame clones, with some not included. This sample has about 120,000 clones; 85% to 95% occur once, and the top ten carry about 1.4%. As concerns this clone: What it recognizes is unknown.

This TCR derives from an adult who received the AZD1222 COVID-19 vaccine. The chain employs TRBV9 and TRBJ2-2; 7 bases agree with TRBD2. Material: peripheral blood, obtained 28 days after the second AZD1222 dose. The CDR3 here is CASSVGGGRVTGELFF. CDR3 coding DNA: TGTGCCAGCAGCGTAGGGGGCGGGAGAGTAACCGGGGAGCTGTTTTTT. The full variable domain, in which reference TRBV9 and TRBJ2-2 provide the parts outside the CDR3, is DSGVTQTPKHLITATGQRVTLRCSPRSGDLSVYWYQQSLDQGLQFLIQYYNGEERAKGNILERFSAQQFPDLHSELNLSSLELGDSALYFCASSVGGGRVTGELFFGEGSRLTVL.